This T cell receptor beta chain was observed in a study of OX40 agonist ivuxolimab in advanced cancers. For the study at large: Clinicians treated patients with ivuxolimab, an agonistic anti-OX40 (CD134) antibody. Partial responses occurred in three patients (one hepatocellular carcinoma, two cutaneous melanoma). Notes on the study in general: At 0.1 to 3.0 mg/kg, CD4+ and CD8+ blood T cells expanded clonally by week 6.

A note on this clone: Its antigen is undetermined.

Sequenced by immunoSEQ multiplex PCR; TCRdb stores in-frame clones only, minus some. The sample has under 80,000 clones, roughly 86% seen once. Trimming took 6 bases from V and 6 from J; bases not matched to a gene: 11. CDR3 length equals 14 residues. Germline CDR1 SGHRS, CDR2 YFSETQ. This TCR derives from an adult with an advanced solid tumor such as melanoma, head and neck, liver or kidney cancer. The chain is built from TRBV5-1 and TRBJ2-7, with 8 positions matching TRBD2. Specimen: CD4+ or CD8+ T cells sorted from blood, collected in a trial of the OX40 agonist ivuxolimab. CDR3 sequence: CASTTEGSGVEQYF. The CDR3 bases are TGCGCCAGCACCACCGAGGGTAGCGGGGTCGAGCAGTACTTC.